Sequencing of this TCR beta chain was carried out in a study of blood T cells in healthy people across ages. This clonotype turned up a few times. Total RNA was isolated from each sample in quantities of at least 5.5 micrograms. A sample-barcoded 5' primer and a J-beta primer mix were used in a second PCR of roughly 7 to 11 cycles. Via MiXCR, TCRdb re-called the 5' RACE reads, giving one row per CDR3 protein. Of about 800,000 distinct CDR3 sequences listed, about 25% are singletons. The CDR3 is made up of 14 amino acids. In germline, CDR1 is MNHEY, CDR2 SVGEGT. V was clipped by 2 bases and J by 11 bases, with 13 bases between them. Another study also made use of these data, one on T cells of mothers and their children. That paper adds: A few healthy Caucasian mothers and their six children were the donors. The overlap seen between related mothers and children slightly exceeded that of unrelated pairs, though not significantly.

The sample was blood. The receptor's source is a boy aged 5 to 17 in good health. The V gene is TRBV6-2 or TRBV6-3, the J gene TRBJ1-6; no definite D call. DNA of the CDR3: TGTGCCAGCAGTTACAGGTCAGACAACACACCCCTCCACTTT. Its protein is CASSYRSDNTPLHF.